The 27 T cell receptor beta chains reported below all come from one sample, sequenced in a study of patients and donors after allogeneic stem cell transplantation (dated by TCRdb to about 2020). The library was made by RT-PCR. Sequencing took place on a NextSeq 550. The public reads were reanalyzed by TCRdb: fastp trimming at Q25, MiXCR alignment, in-frame beta chains only. One record per CDR3 amino acid sequence lists the most common genes and DNA. Recorded for this sample are roughly 230,000 distinct CDR3 sequences; roughly 15% of them occurred a single time. The top ten constitute around a tenth of the sample. The sample taken for sequencing was blood, either unsorted or a sorted T cell fraction (not recorded which). These receptors originate from a human donor who was either an allogeneic HSCT recipient or a stem cell or donor lymphocyte infusion donor (not recorded which). It is not recorded whose cells these are; they may come from a transplant donor.

This clonotype has ten or more counts. The chain has TRBV11-2 and TRBJ2-7; D gene ambiguous. This CDR3 contains 15 residues. Germline V CDR1 and CDR2: SGHAT, FQNNGV. Trimming cost V 5 bases and J 1 base, with 15 bases left between them. In DNA, the CDR3 is TGTGCCAGCAGCCGACACGAACAGACATCCTACGAGCAGTACTTC. Encoded protein: CASSRHEQTSYEQYF. The whole variable domain, remainder taken from reference TRBV11-2 and TRBJ2-7, is EAGVAQSPRYKIIEKRQSVAFWCNPISGHATLYWYQQILGQGPKLLIQFQNNGVVDDSQLPKDRFSAERLKGVDSTLKIQPAKLEDSAVYLCASSRHEQTSYEQYFGPGTRLTVT.

This clonotype was counted a few times. The chain carries TRBV7-2 and TRBJ2-2; 10 nucleotides match TRBD2. The V gene's germline CDR1 is SGHTA and CDR2 FQGNSA. Germline trimming cut 3 bases from V and 4 bases from J; bases unmatched to any gene: 8. This CDR3 contains 17 residues. The CDR3 here is CASSFSGGASSTGELFF. CDR3 coding DNA: TGTGCCAGCAGCTTCAGCGGGGGGGCCTCTTCCACCGGGGAGCTGTTTTTT.

This clonotype was detected many times. The chain combines TRBV6-2 or TRBV6-3 with TRBJ2-4, with a weak D call TRBD2 (6 bases). The CDR3 contains 16 residues. Deletions cut 7 bases from V and 0 bases from J, with 16 bases between. Germline assignment: CDR1 MNHEY and CDR2 SVGEGT. CDR3 protein: CASTAAGGLAKNIQYF. CDR3 nucleotide sequence: TGTGCCAGCACCGCAGCGGGCGGACTAGCCAAAAACATTCAGTACTTC.

This chain joins TRBV5-1 and TRBJ2-7; D is uncertain. CDR1 is SGHRS and CDR2 is YFSETQ in the germline V gene. Trimming took 7 bases from V and 0 from J, leaving 8 bases between them. The CDR3 has 12 amino acids. CDR3 in DNA: TGCGCCAGCCGGACGGACTCCTACGAGCAGTACTTC. This sequence encodes CASRTDSYEQYF.

This clonotype was detected only a few times. J is TRBJ2-7 and V is TRBV5-6; D is perhaps TRBD1 (5 bases). In germline, CDR1 is SGHDT, CDR2 YYEEEE. V dropped 0 bases and J dropped 4 bases, with 14 bases sitting between them. CDR3 length equals 15 residues. CDR3 in DNA: TGTGCCAGCAGCTTGGTGCCTAGTGGGGCTTACGAGCAGTACTTC. It translates to CASSLVPSGAYEQYF.

This clonotype was seen a few times. The chain uses TRBV29-1 and TRBJ2-2; 10 bases are a match to TRBD1. The V gene end was trimmed by 6 bases and the J gene end by 5 bases; junction bases not matched to a gene: 3. This CDR3 spans 13 amino acids. Germline assignment: CDR1 SQVTM and CDR2 ANQGSEA. The CDR3 nucleotides read TGCAGCGTCGGGACAGGGGCAACCGGGGAGCTGTTTTTT. Its protein is CSVGTGATGELFF.

In its sample, this clonotype was seen many times. The gene calls are TRBV29-1 and TRBJ1-6, with D perhaps matching TRBD1 (5 bases). CDR1 and CDR2 (germline): SQVTM, ANQGSEA. CDR3 size: 13 residues. Trimming removed 1 base at V and 10 bases at J, with 11 bases between. In DNA, the CDR3 is TGCAGCGTTGAAGTTGACGGGGGATCACCCCTCCACTTT. Translation: CSVEVDGGSPLHF.

This clonotype was counted at least ten times. The chain employs TRBV5-1 and TRBJ1-5; 8 nucleotides match TRBD1. Germline loops: CDR1 SGHRS, CDR2 YFSETQ. V was clipped by 3 bases and J by 7 bases; unmatched bases: 9. This CDR3 is built from 15 residues. The CDR3 DNA sequence: TGCGCCAGCAGCTCCGGGCTGGACAGGGACCAGCCCCAGCATTTT. It specifies CASSSGLDRDQPQHF. The full variable domain, completed using reference TRBV5-1 and TRBJ1-5, is KAGVTQTPRYLIKTRGQQVTLSCSPISGHRSVSWYQQTPGQGLQFLFEYFSETQRNKGNFPGRFSGRQFSNSRSEMNVSTLELGDSALYLCASSSGLDRDQPQHFGDGTRLSIL.

The CDR3 is CASSVGRLGEQYF. CDR3 nucleotides: TGTGCCAGCAGCGTCGGCCGGTTGGGGGAGCAGTACTTC. The rearrangement uses TRBV2 and TRBJ2-7; no clear D. Trimming left V 6 bases short and J 7 bases short, with 16 bases between. The germline V gene encodes CDR1 SNHLY and CDR2 FYNNEI. There are 13 residues in the CDR3. Full variable domain (remainder filled in from reference TRBV2 and TRBJ2-7): EPEVTQTPSHQVTQMGQEVILRCVPISNHLYFYWYRQILGQKVEFLVSFYNNEISEKSEIFDDQFSVERPDGSNFTLKIRSTKLEDSAMYFCASSVGRLGEQYFGPGTRLTVT.

This sequence joins TRBV20-1 and TRBJ2-5; no definite D call. This CDR3 contains 12 residues. Looked up from germline, CDR1 is DFQATT and CDR2 is SNEGSKA (reference sequence). Trimming cost V 3 bases and J 4 bases, with 9 bases left between them. Here the CDR3 reads CSASVGSETQYF. In DNA, the CDR3 is TGCAGTGCTAGTGTGGGGTCAGAGACCCAGTACTTC.

The chain links TRBV5-8 to TRBJ2-7; D ambiguous. Germline V CDR1 and CDR2: SGHTS, YDEGEE. V was cut by 1 base and J by 2 bases, with 4 bases left in between. The CDR3 extends over 12 amino acids. The CDR3 region has the DNA TGTGCCAGCAGCTTGAAACCCTACGAGCAGTACTTC. Amino acids: CASSLKPYEQYF.

The table lists this clonotype with a few counts. The chain is built from TRBV30 and TRBJ2-2, with no clear D. The CDR3 has 13 amino acids. The V end lost 3 bases, the J end lost 6 bases, and 11 bases lay between the germline ends. Germline lookup yields CDR1 GTSNPN and CDR2 SVGIG (reference sequence). The CDR3 DNA reads TGTGCCTGGAGACGCAGTAATGCCGGGGAGCTGTTTTTT. It specifies CAWRRSNAGELFF.

This clonotype has only a few counts. V and J are TRBV11-3 and TRBJ2-1; D could derive from TRBD1 or TRBD2 (6 bases each). Trimming took off 3 bases at V and 7 bases at J, with 13 bases between the two ends. This CDR3 has 14 residues. Germline-derived CDR1 and CDR2 are SGHNT and YENEEA. The CDR3: CASSFQRGENEQFF. The DNA of the CDR3 is TGTGCCAGCAGCTTCCAGAGGGGGGAGAATGAGCAGTTCTTC. The entire variable domain, with the rest obtained from reference TRBV11-3 and TRBJ2-1, is as follows: EAGVVQSPRYKIIEKKQPVAFWCNPISGHNTLYWYLQNLGQGPELLIRYENEEAVDDSQLPKDRFSAERLKGVDSTLKIQPAELGDSAVYLCASSFQRGENEQFFGPGTRLTVL.

V gene TRBV24-1 combines with J gene TRBJ2-5, with D unresolved. Germline V CDR1 and CDR2: KGHDR, SFDVKD. V was cut by 2 bases and J by 2 bases, with 5 bases left in between. This CDR3 has 13 residues. Here the CDR3 reads CATSDSEQETQYF. Here the CDR3 DNA reads TGTGCCACCAGTGATTCTGAACAAGAGACCCAGTACTTC.

J is TRBJ2-7 and V is TRBV20-1; 12 positions match TRBD2. The germline gives CDR1 DFQATT, CDR2 SNEGSKA (reference sequence). J was trimmed by 5 bases and V by 3 bases; bases with no gene match: 5. The CDR3 spans 14 residues. The chain's CDR3 is CSARRLAGDDEQYF. CDR3 nucleotide sequence: TGCAGTGCTAGGCGACTAGCGGGGGATGACGAGCAGTACTTC.

The V and J genes are TRBV29-1 and TRBJ1-1; TRBD1 agrees at 7 bases. This CDR3 region has 13 residues. The germline gives CDR1 SQVTM, CDR2 ANQGSEA. Germline trimming cut 5 bases from V and 4 bases from J; bases unmatched to any gene: 7. The CDR3 coding sequence is TGCAGCGTTAACCGGGACAGTGTCACTGAAGCTTTCTTT. Translated: CSVNRDSVTEAFF.

This clonotype was seen a single time. The gene calls are TRBV30 and TRBJ1-3, with a possible D match to TRBD1 (6 bases). V was clipped by 4 bases and J by 0 bases, with 10 bases between them. Germline V lookup: CDR1 GTSNPN, CDR2 SVGIG (reference sequence). The CDR3 is 14 amino acids. The CDR3 reads CAWKRGGSGNTIYF. The CDR3 region has the DNA TGTGCCTGGAAGAGGGGGGGCTCTGGAAACACCATATATTTT. Full variable domain (rest looked up from reference TRBV30 and TRBJ1-3): SQTIHQWPATLVQPVGSPLSLECTVEGTSNPNLYWYRQAAGRGLQLLFYSVGIGQISSEVPQNLSASRPQDRQFILSSKKLLLSDSGFYLCAWKRGGSGNTIYFGEGSWLTVV.

The rearrangement uses TRBV20-1 and TRBJ1-1; D perhaps matches TRBD1 (6 bases). The CDR3 contains 13 residues. The V gene lost 6 bases and the J gene lost 5 bases, with 16 bases spanning the gap. The germline V gene has CDR1 DFQATT and CDR2 SNEGSKA (reference sequence). CDR3 sequence reads: CSATKKQGTEAFF. The CDR3, as DNA: TGCAGTGCCACTAAAAAACAGGGTACTGAAGCTTTCTTT.

The sample holds many counts of this clonotype. The V gene is TRBV3-1, the J gene TRBJ2-7; a possible D gene is TRBD2 (6 bases). The CDR3 runs to 15 residues. Germline CDR1 reads LGHDT; CDR2 reads YNNKEL (reference sequence). V gave up 2 bases and J gave up 5 bases, with 16 bases separating them. The CDR3 DNA follows: TGTGCCAGCAGCCAATTCTCTCGGGGGAGCCACGAGCAGTACTTC. Residues: CASSQFSRGSHEQYF.

Remarks on this clonotype: This may come from a read error, since a much larger clone is one base off. The rearrangement links TRBV12-3 or TRBV12-4 to TRBJ2-7, with D unclear. CDR3 size: 14 residues. The CDR3 here is CVSSPGVEEYEQYF. CDR3 sequence (DNA): TGTGTCAGCAGCCCAGGAGTTGAGGAGTACGAGCAGTACTTC.

This chain connects TRBV5-4 to TRBJ2-2; 7 positions match TRBD1. The V gene end was trimmed by 4 bases and the J gene end by 0 bases; junction bases not matched to a gene: 6. Germline lookup yields CDR1 SGHNT and CDR2 YYREEE (reference sequence). CDR3 length equals 16 residues. This chain's CDR3 is CASSADRASNTGELFF. In DNA form, the CDR3 reads TGTGCCAGCAGCGCTGACAGGGCCTCGAACACCGGGGAGCTGTTTTTT.

This clonotype was counted only a few times. The rearrangement uses TRBV19 and TRBJ1-5; a possible D gene is TRBD1 (5 bases). V lost 7 bases and J lost 2, with 9 bases in between. CDR3 length equals 13 residues. In germline, CDR1 is LNHDA, CDR2 SQIVND (reference sequence). CDR3 sequence reads: CASKRGRNQPQHF. CDR3 coding DNA: TGTGCCAGTAAAAGGGGTCGCAATCAGCCCCAGCATTTT.

This clonotype was seen at least ten times. The DNA of the CDR3 is TGTGCCAGCAGCCCTACAGGGGTCACCGGGGAGCTGTTTTTT. Its protein is CASSPTGVTGELFF. The J gene is TRBJ2-2, the V gene TRBV5-4, with 7 bases fitting TRBD1. This CDR3 comprises 14 residues. Germline trimming cut 4 bases from V and 4 bases from J; bases unmatched to any gene: 4. Germline V CDR1 and CDR2: SGHNT, YYREEE (reference sequence).

CDR3 loop: CASSPDRAPYNEQFF. The CDR3, as DNA: TGTGCCAGCAGTCCCGACAGGGCCCCCTACAATGAGCAGTTCTTC. The V and J genes are TRBV12-3 or TRBV12-4 and TRBJ2-1, with 7 bases matching TRBD1. The CDR3 spans 15 residues. V dropped 5 bases and J dropped 2; count of bases not matched to a gene: 6.

This clonotype has just a few counts. V and J are TRBV6-1 and TRBJ2-7; D not resolved. Trimming took 4 bases from V and 6 from J, leaving 13 bases between them. This CDR3 has 13 residues. Germline values: CDR1 MNHNS, CDR2 SASEGT. DNA for the CDR3: TGTGCCAGCAGTGGACAACCAACCAGCGAGCAGTACTTC. This codes for CASSGQPTSEQYF.

The CDR3 coding sequence is TGTGCCAGCAGTTTGAAGCATGAGCAGTTCTTC. Translation: CASSLKHEQFF. The J gene is TRBJ2-1, the V gene TRBV12-3 or TRBV12-4; D not certain. V lost 3 bases, J lost 8 bases, and 5 bases lay in between. The CDR3 extends over 11 amino acids.

This clonotype showed up just a few times. J is TRBJ2-2 and V is TRBV10-3, with D uncertain. CDR3 size: 14 residues. Deletions cut 7 bases from V and 1 base from J, with 10 bases between. Germline CDR1 reads ENHRY; CDR2 reads SYGVKD. Written as DNA, the CDR3 is TGTGCCATCACTACGACGGTGAACACCGGGGAGCTGTTTTTT. Translated, it gives CAITTTVNTGELFF.